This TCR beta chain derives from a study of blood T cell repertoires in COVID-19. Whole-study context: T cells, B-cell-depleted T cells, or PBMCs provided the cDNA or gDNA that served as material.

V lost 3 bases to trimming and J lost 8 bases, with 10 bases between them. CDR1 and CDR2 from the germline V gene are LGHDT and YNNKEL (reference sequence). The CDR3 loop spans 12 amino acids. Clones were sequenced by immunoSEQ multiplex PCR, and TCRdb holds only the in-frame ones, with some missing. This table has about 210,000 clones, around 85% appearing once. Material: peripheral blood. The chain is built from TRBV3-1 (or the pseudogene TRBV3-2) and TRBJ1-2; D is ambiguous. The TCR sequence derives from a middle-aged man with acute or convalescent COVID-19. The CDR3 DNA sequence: TGTGCCAGCAGCCAGGAGTCGGGAGGCTACACCTTC. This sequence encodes CASSQESGGYTF.